This T cell receptor (beta chain) is drawn from a study of blood T cell repertoires in COVID-19. Study details: Both acute and convalescent COVID-19 samples were obtained from the United States, Italy and Spain. PBMCs, B-cell-depleted T cells, or T cells provided the cDNA or gDNA that made up the material.

Followed over time, Seattle patients had been enrolled while infection was active. V lost 3 bases to trimming and J lost 3 bases; unmatched junction nucleotides: 7. This CDR3 contains 15 residues. Germline CDR1 SEHNR, CDR2 FQNEAQ (reference sequence). TCRdb's table, derived via immunoSEQ multiplex PCR, lists solely in-frame clones and lacks some. Here the sample spans approximately 250,000 clones, 65% to 90% being singletons. This chain links TRBV7-9 with TRBJ1-1, with 7 bases fitting TRBD1. Source material: peripheral blood. The TCR comes from a woman aged 65 to 85 with COVID-19, enrolled during active disease. The chain's CDR3 is CASSFNRGEDTEAFF. Here the CDR3 DNA reads TGTGCCAGCAGCTTCAACAGGGGCGAGGACACTGAAGCTTTCTTT.